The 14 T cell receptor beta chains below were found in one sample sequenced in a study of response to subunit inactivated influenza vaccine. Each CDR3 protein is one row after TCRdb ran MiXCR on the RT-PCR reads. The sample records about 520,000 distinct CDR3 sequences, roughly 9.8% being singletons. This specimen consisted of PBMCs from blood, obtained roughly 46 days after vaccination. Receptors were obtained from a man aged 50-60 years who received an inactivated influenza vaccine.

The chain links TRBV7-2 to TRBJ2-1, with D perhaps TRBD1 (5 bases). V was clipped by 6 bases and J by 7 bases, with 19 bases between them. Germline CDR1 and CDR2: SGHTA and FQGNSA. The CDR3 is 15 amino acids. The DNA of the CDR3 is TGTGCCAGCAGTCTAATCCAGGGTTCAGGAAATGAGCAGTTCTTC. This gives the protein CASSLIQGSGNEQFF.

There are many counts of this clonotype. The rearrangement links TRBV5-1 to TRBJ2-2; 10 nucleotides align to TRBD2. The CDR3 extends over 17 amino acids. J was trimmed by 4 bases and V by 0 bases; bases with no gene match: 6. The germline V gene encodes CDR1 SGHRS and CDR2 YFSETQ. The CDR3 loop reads CASSLALAGDSTGELFF. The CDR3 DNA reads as TGCGCCAGCAGCTTGGCCCTAGCGGGAGACAGCACCGGGGAGCTGTTTTTT.

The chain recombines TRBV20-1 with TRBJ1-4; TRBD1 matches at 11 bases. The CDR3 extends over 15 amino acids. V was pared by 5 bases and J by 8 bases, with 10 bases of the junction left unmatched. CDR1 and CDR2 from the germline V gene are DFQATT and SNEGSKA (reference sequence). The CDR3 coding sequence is TGCAGTGCTCCCAGAAGGACAGGGGGCGGAGAAAAACTGTTTTTT. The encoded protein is CSAPRRTGGGEKLFF.

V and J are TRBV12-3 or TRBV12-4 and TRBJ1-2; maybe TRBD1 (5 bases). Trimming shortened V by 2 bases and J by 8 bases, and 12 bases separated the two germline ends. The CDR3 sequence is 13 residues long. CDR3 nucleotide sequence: TGTGCCAGCAGTTTATCGGGGGTTGGGGGCTACACCTTC. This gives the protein CASSLSGVGGYTF.

CDR3 protein: CASSQVRGDSYEQYF. The CDR3 DNA is TGCGCCAGCAGCCAAGTGCGGGGAGATTCCTACGAGCAGTACTTC. The genes are TRBV4-3 and TRBJ2-7; D may be TRBD2 (6 bases). This CDR3 has 15 amino acids. Germline V lookup: CDR1 LGHNA, CDR2 YSLEER. V was pared by 1 base and J by 1 base, with 11 bases between.

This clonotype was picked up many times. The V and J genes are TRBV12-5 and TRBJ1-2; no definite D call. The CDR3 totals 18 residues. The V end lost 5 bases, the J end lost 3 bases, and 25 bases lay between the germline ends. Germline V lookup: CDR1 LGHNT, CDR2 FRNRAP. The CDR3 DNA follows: TGTGCTAGTGGTAACCATTCCAGAGGAATCCGGCGGGACTATGGCTACACCTTC. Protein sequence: CASGNHSRGIRRDYGYTF.

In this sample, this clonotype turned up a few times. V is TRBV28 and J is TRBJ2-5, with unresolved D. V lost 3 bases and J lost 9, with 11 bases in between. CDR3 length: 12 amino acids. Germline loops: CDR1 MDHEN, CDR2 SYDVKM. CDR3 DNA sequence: TGTGCCAGCAGTTTTGACGCAGGCCCCCAGTACTTC. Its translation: CASSFDAGPQYF.

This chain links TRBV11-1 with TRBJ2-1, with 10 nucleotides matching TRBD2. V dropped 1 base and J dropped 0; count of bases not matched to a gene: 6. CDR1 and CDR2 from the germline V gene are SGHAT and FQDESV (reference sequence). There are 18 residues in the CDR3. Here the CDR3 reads CASSLGLAGAHSYNEQFF. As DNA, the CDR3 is TGTGCCAGCAGCTTAGGCCTAGCGGGAGCACACTCCTACAATGAGCAGTTCTTC. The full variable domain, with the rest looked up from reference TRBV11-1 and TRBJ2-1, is EAEVAQSPRYKITEKSQAVAFWCDPISGHATLYWYRQILGQGPELLVQFQDESVVDDSQLPKDRFSAERLKGVDSTLKIQPAELGDSAMYLCASSLGLAGAHSYNEQFFGPGTRLTVL.

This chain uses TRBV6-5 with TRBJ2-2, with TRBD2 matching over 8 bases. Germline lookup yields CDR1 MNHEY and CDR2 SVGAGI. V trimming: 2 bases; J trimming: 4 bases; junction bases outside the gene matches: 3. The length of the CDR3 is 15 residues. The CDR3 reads CASSYSGSGTGELFF. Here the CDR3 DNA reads TGTGCCAGCAGTTACAGCGGGAGTGGCACCGGGGAGCTGTTTTTT.

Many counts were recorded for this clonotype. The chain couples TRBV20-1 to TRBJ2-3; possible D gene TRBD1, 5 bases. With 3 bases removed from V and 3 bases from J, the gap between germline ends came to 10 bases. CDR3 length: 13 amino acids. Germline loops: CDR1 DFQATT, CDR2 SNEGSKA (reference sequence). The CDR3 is CSASRVGTDTQYF. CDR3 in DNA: TGCAGTGCTAGCAGGGTAGGGACAGATACGCAGTATTTT.

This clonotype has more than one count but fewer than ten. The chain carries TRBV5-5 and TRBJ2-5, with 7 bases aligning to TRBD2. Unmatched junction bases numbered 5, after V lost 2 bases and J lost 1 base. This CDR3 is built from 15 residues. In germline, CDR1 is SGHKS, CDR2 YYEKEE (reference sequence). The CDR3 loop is CASSFPSGSQETQYF. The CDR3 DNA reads TGTGCCAGCAGCTTTCCTAGCGGAAGCCAAGAGACCCAGTACTTC.

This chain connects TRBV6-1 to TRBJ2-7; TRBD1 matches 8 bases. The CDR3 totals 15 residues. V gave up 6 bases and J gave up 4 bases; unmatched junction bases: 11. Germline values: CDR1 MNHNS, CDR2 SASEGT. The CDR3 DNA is TGTGCCAGCAGACTCTCCGGGACAGGTCCTTACGAGCAGTACTTC. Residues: CASRLSGTGPYEQYF.

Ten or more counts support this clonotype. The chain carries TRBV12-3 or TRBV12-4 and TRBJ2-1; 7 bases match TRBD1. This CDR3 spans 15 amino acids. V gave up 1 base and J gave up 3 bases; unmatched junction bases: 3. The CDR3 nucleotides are TGTGCCAGCAGTTTAGGACAGGGAAACTACAATGAGCAGTTCTTC. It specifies CASSLGQGNYNEQFF.

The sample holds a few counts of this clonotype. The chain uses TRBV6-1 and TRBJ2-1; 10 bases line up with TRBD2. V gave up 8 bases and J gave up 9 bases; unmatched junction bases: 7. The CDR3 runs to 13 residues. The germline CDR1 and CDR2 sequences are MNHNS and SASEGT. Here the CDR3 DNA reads TGTGCCAGCCAGCGGGAGGGCCGGTTTGAGCAGTTCTTC. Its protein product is CASQREGRFEQFF.